The source of this T cell receptor beta chain is a study of T cell repertoires in cytomegalovirus infection. Study overall: Well-studied HLA-B-restricted CMV epitopes were used in the study alongside recently identified HLA-C-restricted ones. It can be stated that public TCR beta signatures indicated CMV infection as well as a matching HLA type.

Worth noting for this clonotype: Its target is unknown.

The J segment lost 9 bases and the V segment lost 2 bases, leaving 6 bases of the junction unmatched. Per the germline V gene, CDR1 is LNHDA and CDR2 is SQIVND (reference sequence). The CDR3 totals 13 residues. One entry per CDR3 protein results from TCRdb running MiXCR on the reads. The sample holds around 430,000 distinct CDR3 sequences, approximately 42% seen once. The study's findings and limits: In two of eight donors, the top clonotype was HLA-C-restricted CMV-specific. CMV carriers having the relevant HLA were flagged by cumulative public TCR beta family frequency.

The sequenced sample was cultured PBMCs, obtained from culture after CMV antigen stimulation. The J gene is TRBJ1-1, the V gene TRBV19; 7 nucleotides line up with TRBD1. The TCR comes from a human donor in good health (CMV status not recorded). Some clones in this sample may be carry-over from other donors' samples. The CDR3 DNA reads as TGTGCCAGTAGTATACTAGCGGGACAGAAAGCTTTCTTT. Translated: CASSILAGQKAFF. Full variable domain (missing parts from reference TRBV19 and TRBJ1-1): DGGITQSPKYLFRKEGQNVTLSCEQNLNHDAMYWYRQDPGQGLRLIYYSQIVNDFQKGDIAEGYSVSREKKESFPLTVTSAQKNPTAFYLCASSILAGQKAFFGQGTRLTVV.